This T cell receptor beta chain was identified in a study of blood T cells in healthy people across ages. Alongside a J-beta primer mix, a sample-barcoded 5' primer served in a second PCR lasting about 7 to 12 cycles. Sequencing yielded, for each sample, at least 3 million paired-end reads carrying CDR3. TCRdb re-derived calls from the 5' RACE reads in MiXCR, one entry per CDR3 protein. The sample lists about 590,000 distinct CDR3 sequences; under 30% were seen once. With regard to this clonotype: A read error may explain this, as a much larger clone is one base away.

Input material: blood. The sequence came from a woman over 75 in good health.

In DNA, the CDR3 is TGTGCCAGCAGTGCCGGGACAGGACGTCAGCCCCGGCATTTT. As protein: CASSAGTGRQPRHF. The V and J genes are TRBV6-6 and TRBJ1-5, with TRBD1 identical over 8 bases. CDR1 and CDR2 from the germline V gene are MNHNY and SVGAGI (reference sequence). The CDR3 consists of 14 residues.